Sequencing of this T cell receptor (beta chain) was carried out in a study of identical twins. TCRdb reprocessed the 5' RACE reads with MiXCR, giving one entry per CDR3 protein. The data hold about 160,000 distinct CDR3 sequences, with approximately 3.5% observed a single time. Only healthy Caucasians were included as donors. This clonotype has ten or more counts. Its antigen is not known. V was trimmed by 1 base and J by 2 bases, leaving 8 bases between them. Germline V gene data show CDR1 as LGHDT and CDR2 as YNNKEL (reference sequence). The CDR3 spans 14 residues. General observations from the study: One should note that invariant MAIT and iNKT cells could partly confound zero-insertion analyses. Out-of-frame alpha sequences shared by twins were enriched for low generation probability.

The sequenced sample was memory T cells sorted from blood. This receptor was identified in a man aged 18 to 35 in good health. V gene TRBV3-1 combines with J gene TRBJ2-5; D unresolved. The CDR3 coding sequence is TGTGCCAGCAGCCAAGTCACGGTGCAAGAGACCCAGTACTTC. Amino acids: CASSQVTVQETQYF.